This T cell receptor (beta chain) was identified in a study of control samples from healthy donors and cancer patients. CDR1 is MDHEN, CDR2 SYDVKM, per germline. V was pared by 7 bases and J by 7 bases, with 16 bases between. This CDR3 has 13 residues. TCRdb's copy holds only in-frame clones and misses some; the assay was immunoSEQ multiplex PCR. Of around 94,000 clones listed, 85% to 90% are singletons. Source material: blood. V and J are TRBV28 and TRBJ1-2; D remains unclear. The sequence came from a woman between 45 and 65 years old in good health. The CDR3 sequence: CASNKSTGGGYTF. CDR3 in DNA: TGTGCCAGCAATAAATCCACGGGCGGTGGCTACACCTTC.